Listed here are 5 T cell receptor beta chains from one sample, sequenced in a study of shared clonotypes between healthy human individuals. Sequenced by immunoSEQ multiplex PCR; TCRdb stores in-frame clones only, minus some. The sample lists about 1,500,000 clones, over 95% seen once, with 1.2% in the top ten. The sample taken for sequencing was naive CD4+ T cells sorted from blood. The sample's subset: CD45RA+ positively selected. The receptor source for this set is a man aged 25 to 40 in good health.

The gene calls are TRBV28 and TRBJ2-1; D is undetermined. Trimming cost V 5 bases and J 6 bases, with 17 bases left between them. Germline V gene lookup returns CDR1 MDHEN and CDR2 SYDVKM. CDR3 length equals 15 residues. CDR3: CASSPIVLAANEQFF. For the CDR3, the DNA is TGTGCCAGCAGTCCCATCGTACTGGCGGCCAATGAGCAGTTCTTC.

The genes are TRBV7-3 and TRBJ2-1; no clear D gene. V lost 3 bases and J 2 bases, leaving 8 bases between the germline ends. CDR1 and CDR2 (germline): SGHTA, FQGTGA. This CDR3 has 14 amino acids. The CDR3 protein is CASSFGGAYNEQFF. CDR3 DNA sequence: TGTGCCAGCAGCTTCGGCGGAGCCTACAATGAGCAGTTCTTC.

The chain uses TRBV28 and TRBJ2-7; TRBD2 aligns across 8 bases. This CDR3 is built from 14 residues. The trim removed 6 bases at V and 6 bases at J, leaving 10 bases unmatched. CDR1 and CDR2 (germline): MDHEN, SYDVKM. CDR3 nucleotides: TGTGCCAGCAGGATGGGTGGGACTAGACCCGAGCAGTACTTC. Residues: CASRMGGTRPEQYF.

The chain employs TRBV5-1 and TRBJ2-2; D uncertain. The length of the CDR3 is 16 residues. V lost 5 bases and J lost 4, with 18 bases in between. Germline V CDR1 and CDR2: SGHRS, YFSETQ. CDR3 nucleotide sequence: TGCGCCAGCAGTTCGTCCCCCAGGAGTCCCACCGGGGAGCTGTTTTTT. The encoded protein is CASSSSPRSPTGELFF. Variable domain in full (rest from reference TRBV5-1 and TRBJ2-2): KAGVTQTPRYLIKTRGQQVTLSCSPISGHRSVSWYQQTPGQGLQFLFEYFSETQRNKGNFPGRFSGRQFSNSRSEMNVSTLELGDSALYLCASSSSPRSPTGELFFGEGSRLTVL.

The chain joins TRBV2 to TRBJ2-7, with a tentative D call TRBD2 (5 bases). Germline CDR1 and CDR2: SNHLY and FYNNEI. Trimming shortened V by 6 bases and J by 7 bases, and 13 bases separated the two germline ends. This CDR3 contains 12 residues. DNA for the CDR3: TGTGCCAGCAGGGCGGGTCGTCGGGAGCAGTACTTC. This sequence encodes CASRAGRREQYF.